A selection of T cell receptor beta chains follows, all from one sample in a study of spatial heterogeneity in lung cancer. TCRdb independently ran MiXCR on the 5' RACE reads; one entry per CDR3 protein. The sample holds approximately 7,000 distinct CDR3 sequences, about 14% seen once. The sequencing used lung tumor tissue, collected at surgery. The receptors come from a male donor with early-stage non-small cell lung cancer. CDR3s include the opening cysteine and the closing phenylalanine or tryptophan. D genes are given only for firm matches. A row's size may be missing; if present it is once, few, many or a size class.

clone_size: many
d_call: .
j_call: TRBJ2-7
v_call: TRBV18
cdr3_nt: TGTGCCAGCTCACCACAATTGCGGCCCGAGCAGTACTTC
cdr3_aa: CASSPQLRPEQYF

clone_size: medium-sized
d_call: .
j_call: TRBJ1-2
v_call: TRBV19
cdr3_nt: TGTGCCAGTAGTACCCGACAGAGCTATGGCTACACCTTC
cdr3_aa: CASSTRQSYGYTF

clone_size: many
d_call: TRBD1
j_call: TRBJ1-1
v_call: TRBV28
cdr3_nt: TGTGCCAGCAGTCGACAGGGCGCCCCTGAAGCTTTCTTT
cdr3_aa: CASSRQGAPEAFF

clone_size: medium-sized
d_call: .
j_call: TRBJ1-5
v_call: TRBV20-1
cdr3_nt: TGCAGTGCTAGAGCGCCGGGACCCGGGGGCAATCAGCCCCAGCATTTT
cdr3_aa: CSARAPGPGGNQPQHF

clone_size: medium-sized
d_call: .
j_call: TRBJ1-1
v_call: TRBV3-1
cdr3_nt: TGTGCCAGCAGCCAAAACTTCGGCCGCACTGAAGCTTTCTTT
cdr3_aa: CASSQNFGRTEAFF

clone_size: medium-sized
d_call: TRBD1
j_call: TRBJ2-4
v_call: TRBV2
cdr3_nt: TGTGCCAGCAGTGGCCAGGGGGCGCAGAACATTCAGTACTTC
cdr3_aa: CASSGQGAQNIQYF

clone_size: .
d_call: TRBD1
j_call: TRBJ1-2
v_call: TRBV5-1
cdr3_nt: TGCGCCAGCAGCCCCGGGACAGCCTTTCTCGGCTATGGCTACACCTTC
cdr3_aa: CASSPGTAFLGYGYTF

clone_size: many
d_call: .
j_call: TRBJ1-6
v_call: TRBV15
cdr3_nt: TGTGCCACCAGGGGAGGCCTCGGTAATTCACCCCTCCACTTT
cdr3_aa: CATRGGLGNSPLHF

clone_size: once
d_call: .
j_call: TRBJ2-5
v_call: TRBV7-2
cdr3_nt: TGTGCCAGCAGCTCCCAGGCTTTGGGAGCCCAGTACTTC
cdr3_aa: CASSSQALGAQYF

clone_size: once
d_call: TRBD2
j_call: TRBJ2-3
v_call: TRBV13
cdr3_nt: TGTGCCAGCAGCTTATTTGGGCGGGAGCTCAGCACAGATACGCAGTATTTT
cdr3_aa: CASSLFGRELSTDTQYF

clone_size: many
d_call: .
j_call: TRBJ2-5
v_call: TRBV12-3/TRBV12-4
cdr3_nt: TGTGCCAGCACCCCCCGCGGCGGCCGAAAGACCCAGTACTTC
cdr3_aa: CASTPRGGRKTQYF

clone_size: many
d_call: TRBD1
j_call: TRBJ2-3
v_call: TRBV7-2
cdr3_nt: TGTGCCAGCAGCCAGCAGGGACAGGGCTCTCTCGCAGATACGCAGTATTTT
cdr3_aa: CASSQQGQGSLADTQYF

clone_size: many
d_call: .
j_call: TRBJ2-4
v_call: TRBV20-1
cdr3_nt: TGCAGTGCTCTGGAGGAGGGAATAGCCAAAAACATTCAGTACTTC
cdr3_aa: CSALEEGIAKNIQYF

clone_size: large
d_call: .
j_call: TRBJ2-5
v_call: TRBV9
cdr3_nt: TGTGCCAGCAGCACCTACTCAGGGTTACAAGAGACCCAGTACTTC
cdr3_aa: CASSTYSGLQETQYF

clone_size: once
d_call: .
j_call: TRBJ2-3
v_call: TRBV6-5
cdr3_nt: TGTGCCAGCAGAGGACGGGATACGCAGTATTTT
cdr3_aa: CASRGRDTQYF

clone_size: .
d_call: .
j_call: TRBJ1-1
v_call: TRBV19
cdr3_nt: TGTGCCAGTAGTATCGCTGACAGCCAGAACACTGAAGCTTTCTTT
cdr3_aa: CASSIADSQNTEAFF

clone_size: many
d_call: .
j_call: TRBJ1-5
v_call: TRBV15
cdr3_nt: TGTGCCACCAGCAGAGAACGGGGACCTCAGCCCCAGCATTTT
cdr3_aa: CATSRERGPQPQHF

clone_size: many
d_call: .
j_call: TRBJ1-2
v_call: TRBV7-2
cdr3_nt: TGTGCCAGCAGCTTACTCAGGGGACGAGACCCACGGGGCTACACCTTC
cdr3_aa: CASSLLRGRDPRGYTF

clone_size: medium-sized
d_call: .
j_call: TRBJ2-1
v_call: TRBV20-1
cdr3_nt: TGCAGTGCGCCCCTGGTTCCTGAGCAGTTCTTC
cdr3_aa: CSAPLVPEQFF

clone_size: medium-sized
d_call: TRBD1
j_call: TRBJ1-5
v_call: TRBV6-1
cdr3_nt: TGTGCCAGCAGTGAATTTGGACAGGGGTTTTACAATCAGCCCCAGCATTTT
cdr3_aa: CASSEFGQGFYNQPQHF

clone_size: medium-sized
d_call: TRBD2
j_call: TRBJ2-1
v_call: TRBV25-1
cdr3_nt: TGTGCCAGCAGTGAGGCGGGGGTGAATGAGCAGTTCTTC
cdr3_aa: CASSEAGVNEQFF

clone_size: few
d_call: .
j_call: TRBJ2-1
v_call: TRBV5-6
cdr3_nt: TGTGCCAGCCGCGTCCGGGGACGGGGTGAGCAGTTCTTC
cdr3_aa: CASRVRGRGEQFF

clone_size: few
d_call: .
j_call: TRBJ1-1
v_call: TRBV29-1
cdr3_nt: TGCAGCGTTGGCGGGACTGAAGCTTTCTTT
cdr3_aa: CSVGGTEAFF

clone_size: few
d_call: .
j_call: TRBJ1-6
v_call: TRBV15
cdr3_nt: TGTGCCACCAGCAGAGATAGGGGCGGGAATTCACCCCTCCACTTT
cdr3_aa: CATSRDRGGNSPLHF

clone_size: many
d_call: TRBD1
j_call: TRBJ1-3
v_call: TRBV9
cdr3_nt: TGTGCCAGCAGCGTAGGAGGGACAGGGGTTGGAAACACCATATATTTT
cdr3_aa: CASSVGGTGVGNTIYF

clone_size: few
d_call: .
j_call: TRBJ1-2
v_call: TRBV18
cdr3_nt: TGTGCCAGCTCACCACCCACGGAGTCCTATGGCTACACCTTC
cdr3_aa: CASSPPTESYGYTF

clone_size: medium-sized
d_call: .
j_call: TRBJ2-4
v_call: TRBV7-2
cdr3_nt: TGTGCCAGCAGCTTAGAAAGCATTCAGTACTTC
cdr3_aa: CASSLESIQYF

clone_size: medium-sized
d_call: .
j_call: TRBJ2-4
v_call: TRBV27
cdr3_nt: TGTGCCAGCAGTTTATTCTACCCGAGCCAGAACATTCAGTACTTC
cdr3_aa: CASSLFYPSQNIQYF

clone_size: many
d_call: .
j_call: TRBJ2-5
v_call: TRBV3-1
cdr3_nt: TGTGCCAGCAGCCAAGTCGGAGGATCCCAAGAGACCCAGTACTTC
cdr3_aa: CASSQVGGSQETQYF

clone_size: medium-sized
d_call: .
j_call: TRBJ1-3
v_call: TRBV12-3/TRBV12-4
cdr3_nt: TGTGCCAGCAGTTTACTGGGGTCTGGAAACACCATATATTTT
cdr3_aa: CASSLLGSGNTIYF

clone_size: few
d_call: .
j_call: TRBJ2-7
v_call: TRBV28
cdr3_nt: TGTGCCAGCAGTTTGAGGGGAGTCTCCTACGAGCAGTACTTC
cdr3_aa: CASSLRGVSYEQYF

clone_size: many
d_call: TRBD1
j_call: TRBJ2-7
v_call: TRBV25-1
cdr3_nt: TGTGCCAGCAGTGAAGACAGGGTTCCCTACGAGCAGTACTTC
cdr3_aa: CASSEDRVPYEQYF

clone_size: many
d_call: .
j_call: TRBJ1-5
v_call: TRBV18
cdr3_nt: TGTGCCAGCTCACCACGCCGTGGCAATCAGCCCCAGCATTTT
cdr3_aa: CASSPRRGNQPQHF

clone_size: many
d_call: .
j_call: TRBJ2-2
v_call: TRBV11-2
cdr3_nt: TGTGCCAGCAGCTTAACCGACACCGGGGAGCTGTTTTTT
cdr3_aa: CASSLTDTGELFF

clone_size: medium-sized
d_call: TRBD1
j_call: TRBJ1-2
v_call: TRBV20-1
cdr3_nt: TGCAGTGCCCATCCTCTCCCGGGACAGGCGTCCTATGGCTACACCTTC
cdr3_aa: CSAHPLPGQASYGYTF

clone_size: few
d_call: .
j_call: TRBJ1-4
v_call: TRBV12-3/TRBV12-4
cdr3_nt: TGTGCCAGCAGTTTAGCGCCGGGTCGTGAAAAACTGTTTTTT
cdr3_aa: CASSLAPGREKLFF

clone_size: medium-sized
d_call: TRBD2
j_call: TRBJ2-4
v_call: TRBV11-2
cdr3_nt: TGTGCCAGCAGCCCTCGGACTAGCGCCCTTGTAGCCAAAAACATTCAGTACTTC
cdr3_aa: CASSPRTSALVAKNIQYF